This T cell receptor beta chain was recovered during a study of chemoradiotherapy in HPV16-positive cancers. Study summary: Candidate HPV-specific T-cell clones and common TCR motifs came from functional assays in a couple of HPV16-positive patients.

Broader study findings: Only a couple of HPV16-positive patients supplied the functional HPV-specificity definition.

Concerning this clone: Antigen: not known.

Generated by immunoSEQ multiplex PCR, the TCRdb table keeps only in-frame clones and is missing some. The sample holds tens of thousands of clones, about four fifths seen once. The CDR3 spans 16 residues. Germline CDR1 is SGHVS and CDR2 is FNYEAQ. With V trimmed by 5 bases and J by 3 bases, 7 bases remained unmatched. Sample: blood, taken from a patient who underwent chemoradiotherapy. This clonotype originated in a human donor with HPV-associated anogenital cancer. The chain carries TRBV7-6 and TRBJ1-6; 7 positions agree with TRBD1. Here the CDR3 DNA reads TGTGCCAGCAGCCCCCTGGGGACAGACTATAATTCACCCCTCCACTTT. Its translation: CASSPLGTDYNSPLHF.